This T cell receptor beta chain emerged from a study of blood T cell repertoires in COVID-19. Across the study: The United States, Italy and Spain were the sources of the acute and convalescent COVID-19 samples. T cells, B-cell-depleted T cells, or PBMCs supplied cDNA or gDNA.

The authors' processing: Quantification of nucleated cells was approximated via reference gene primer amplification. Assay used: immunoSEQ multiplex PCR; TCRdb lists only in-frame clones, some missing. The DNA gave D and trimming, while V, J and clone size come from that table. The sample includes roughly 100,000 clones, around 84% of them seen just once. The clonotype originates from a human donor in a cohort sampled during active COVID-19. The specimen sequenced was peripheral blood.

This CDR3 reads CASSPALTGAQYF. The DNA of the CDR3 is TGTGCCAGCAGCCCAGCGCTAACAGGGGCGCAGTATTTT. The chain couples TRBV6-2 or TRBV6-3 to TRBJ2-3; TRBD1 matches 7 bases. V was pared by 6 bases and J by 10 bases, with 10 bases of the junction left unmatched. CDR1 MNHEY and CDR2 SVGEGT come from the germline V gene. The CDR3 is made up of 13 amino acids.